This entry describes one TCR beta chain. The J segment lost 2 bases and the V segment lost 6 bases, leaving 9 bases of the junction unmatched. The germline V gene has CDR1 MGHDK and CDR2 SYGVNS. The CDR3 runs 16 residues. Method: immunoSEQ multiplex PCR; TCRdb's copy keeps in-frame clones and lacks some. Among about 93,000 clones, 95% were seen once, and the ten largest hold over 0.25%. The record originates from a study of technical replicates of blood from a handful of donors. Input material: T cells isolated from PBMCs. The genes are TRBV25-1 and TRBJ2-3; TRBD2 matches 9 bases. The sequence was collected from a human donor in good health. The CDR3 DNA reads TGTGCCAGCAGCGGGCTAGGGACTAGCTACACAGATACGCAGTATTTT. This codes for CASSGLGTSYTDTQYF.